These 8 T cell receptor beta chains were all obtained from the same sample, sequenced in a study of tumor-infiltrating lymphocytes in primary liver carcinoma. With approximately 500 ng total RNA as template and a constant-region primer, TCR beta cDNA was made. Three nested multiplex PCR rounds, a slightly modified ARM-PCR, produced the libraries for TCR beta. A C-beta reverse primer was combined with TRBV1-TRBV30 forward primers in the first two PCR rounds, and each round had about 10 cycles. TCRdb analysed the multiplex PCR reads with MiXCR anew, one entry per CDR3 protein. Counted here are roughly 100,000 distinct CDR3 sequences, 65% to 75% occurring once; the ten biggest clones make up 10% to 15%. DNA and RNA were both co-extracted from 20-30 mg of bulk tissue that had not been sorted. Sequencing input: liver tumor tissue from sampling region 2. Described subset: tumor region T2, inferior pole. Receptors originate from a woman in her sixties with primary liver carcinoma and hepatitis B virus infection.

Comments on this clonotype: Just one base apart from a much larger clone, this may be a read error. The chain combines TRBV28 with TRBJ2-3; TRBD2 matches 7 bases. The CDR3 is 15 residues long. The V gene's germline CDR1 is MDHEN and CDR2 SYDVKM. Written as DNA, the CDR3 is TGTGTCAGCCTAAAGAGCGGGACGGGCTCAGATACGCAGTATTTT. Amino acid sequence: CVSLKSGTGSDTQYF.

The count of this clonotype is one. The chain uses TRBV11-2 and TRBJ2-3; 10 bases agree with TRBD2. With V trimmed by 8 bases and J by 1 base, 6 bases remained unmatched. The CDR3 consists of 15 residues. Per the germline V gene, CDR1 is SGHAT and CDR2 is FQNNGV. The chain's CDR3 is CASGPGLAGTDTQYF. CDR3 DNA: TGTGCCAGCGGTCCTGGACTAGCGGGCACAGATACGCAGTATTTT. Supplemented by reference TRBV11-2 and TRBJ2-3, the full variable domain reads EAGVAQSPRYKIIEKRQSVAFWCNPISGHATLYWYQQILGQGPKLLIQFQNNGVVDDSQLPKDRFSAERLKGVDSTLKIQPAKLEDSAVYLCASGPGLAGTDTQYFGPGTRLTVL.

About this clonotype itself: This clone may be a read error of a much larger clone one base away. The CDR3 sequence: CASSQGELAGGESQYF. CDR3 DNA: TGCGCCAGCAGCCAAGGGGAACTAGCGGGAGGGGAGAGCCAGTACTTC. This chain links TRBV4-1 with TRBJ2-5; 13 bases are a match to TRBD2. The CDR3 is 16 amino acids. CDR1 MGHRA and CDR2 YSYEKL come from the germline V gene.

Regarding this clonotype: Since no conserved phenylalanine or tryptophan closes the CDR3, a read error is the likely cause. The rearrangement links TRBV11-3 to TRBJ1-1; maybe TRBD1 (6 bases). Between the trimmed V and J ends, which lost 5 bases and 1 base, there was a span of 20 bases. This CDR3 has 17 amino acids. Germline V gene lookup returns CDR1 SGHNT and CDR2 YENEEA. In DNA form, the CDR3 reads TGTGCCAGCAGCCCAAAGCAGAACAGGGCTAAGAACACTGAAGCTTTCCAT. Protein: CASSPKQNRAKNTEAFH.

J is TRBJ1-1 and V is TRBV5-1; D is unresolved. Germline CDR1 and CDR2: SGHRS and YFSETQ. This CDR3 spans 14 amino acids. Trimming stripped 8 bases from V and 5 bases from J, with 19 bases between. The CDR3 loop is CASSPPAWATEAFF. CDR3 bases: TGCGCCAGTAGCCCGCCGGCGTGGGCGACTGAAGCTTTCTTT.

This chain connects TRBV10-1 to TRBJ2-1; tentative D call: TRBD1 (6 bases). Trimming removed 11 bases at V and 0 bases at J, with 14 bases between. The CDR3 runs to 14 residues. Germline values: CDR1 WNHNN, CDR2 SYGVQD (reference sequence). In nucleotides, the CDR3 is TGCGCCGACAGTGAGGGGGTCTCCTACAATGAGCAGTTCTTC. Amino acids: CADSEGVSYNEQFF.

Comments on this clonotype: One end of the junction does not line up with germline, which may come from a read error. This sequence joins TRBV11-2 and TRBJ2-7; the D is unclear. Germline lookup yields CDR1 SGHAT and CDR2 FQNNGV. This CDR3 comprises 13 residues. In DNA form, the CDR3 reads TGTGCTAACAGCTTACCAAAAGCCTACGAGCAGTATTTC. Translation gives CANSLPKAYEQYF.

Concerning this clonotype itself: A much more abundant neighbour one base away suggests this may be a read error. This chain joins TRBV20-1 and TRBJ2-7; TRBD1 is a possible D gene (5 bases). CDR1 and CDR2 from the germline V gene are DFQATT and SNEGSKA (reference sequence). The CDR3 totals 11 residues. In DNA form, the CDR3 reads TGCAGTGCTGTAGGGGCCTACAAGCAGTACTTC. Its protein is CSAVGAYKQYF.